This T cell receptor beta chain originates from a study of radiotherapy plus CTLA-4 blockade in lung cancer. Germline lookup yields CDR1 SNHLY and CDR2 FYNNEI. Trimming stripped 5 bases from V and 5 bases from J, with 22 bases between. The CDR3 contains 17 residues. The sample holds a few counts of this clone. Here immunoSEQ multiplex PCR was the method, and the copy in TCRdb shows in-frame clones only, minus some. The profile shows approximately 40,000 clones, over 60% of them singletons. The receptor's source is a human donor with non-small cell lung cancer whose response to radiotherapy plus ipilimumab could not be evaluated. The sample was peripheral blood, taken from a patient treated with radiotherapy plus ipilimumab. The chain uses TRBV2 and TRBJ1-5, with D hard to call. CDR3 sequence reads: CASSPRRGTLSDQPQHF. CDR3 nucleotide sequence: TGTGCCAGCAGTCCCCGACGGGGAACACTCAGCGATCAGCCCCAGCATTTT.